This T cell receptor beta chain was sequenced for a study of Graves' ophthalmopathy and Graves' hyperthyroidism. General study findings and limits: Progression of ophthalmopathy was predicted by the model with 60% to 71% sensitivity and around 72% specificity. Blood contained most expanded thyroid clonotypes exceeding 0.001 frequency.

If no ophthalmopathy appeared within 18 months of follow-up, hyperthyroidism was termed stable. The authors used Ficoll-Paque density gradient centrifugation to separate PBMCs. The input was 10 ml of fresh peripheral blood. The CDR3 runs 11 residues. Germline V gene data show CDR1 as MDHEN and CDR2 as SYDVKM. V was cut by 10 bases and J by 7 bases, with 14 bases left in between. A remark on this clonotype: Its antigen is undetermined.

The authors amplified TCR beta CDR3 regions, and they did so from RNA transcripts for repertoire sequencing. Investigators did first-round RT-PCR with HTBI primers, then second-round multiplex PCR. From the multiplex PCR reads, TCRdb called clonotypes with MiXCR, one entry per CDR3 protein. The sample holds a few hundred thousand distinct CDR3 sequences, about a sixth seen once. Sequences were obtained from peripheral blood. The sequence derives from an adult woman with stable Graves' hyperthyroidism. The chain has TRBV28 and TRBJ2-7; D is possibly TRBD2 (5 bases). The CDR3 spells CATRAVREQYF. CDR3 nucleotide sequence: TGTGCCACACGAGCGGTGAGAGAGCAGTACTTC.